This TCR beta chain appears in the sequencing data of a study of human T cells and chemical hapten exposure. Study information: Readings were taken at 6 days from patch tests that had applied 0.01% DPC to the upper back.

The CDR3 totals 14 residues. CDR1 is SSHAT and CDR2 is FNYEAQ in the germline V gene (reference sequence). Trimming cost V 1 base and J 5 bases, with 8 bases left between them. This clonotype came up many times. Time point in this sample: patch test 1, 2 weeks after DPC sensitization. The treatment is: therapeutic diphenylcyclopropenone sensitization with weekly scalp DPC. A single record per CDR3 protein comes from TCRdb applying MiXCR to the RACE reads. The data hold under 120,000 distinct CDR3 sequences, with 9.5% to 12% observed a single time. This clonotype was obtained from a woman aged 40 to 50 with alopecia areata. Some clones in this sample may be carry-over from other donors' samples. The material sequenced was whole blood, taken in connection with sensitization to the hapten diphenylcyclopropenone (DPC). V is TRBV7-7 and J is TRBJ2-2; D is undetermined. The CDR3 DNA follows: TGTGCCAGCAGCTTAGTTCGCGGAACCGGGGAGCTGTTTTTT. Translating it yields CASSLVRGTGELFF.